A single sample is the source of the 5 T cell receptor beta chains below, sequenced in a study of T cells in localized non-small cell lung cancer. The assay was immunoSEQ multiplex PCR, and TCRdb's table has in-frame clones only and misses some. The data show 70,000 to 90,000 clones, with approximately 80% seen just once and approximately 9.6% held by the top ten. The sample was peripheral blood, taken before any cancer treatment. These receptors were collected from a female donor older than 55 with stage I lung adenocarcinoma.

V gene TRBV13 combines with J gene TRBJ2-1; possible D gene TRBD2, 5 bases. In germline, CDR1 is PRHDT, CDR2 FYEKMQ (reference sequence). Between the trimmed V and J ends, which lost 3 bases and 4 bases, there was a span of 7 bases. The CDR3 runs to 13 residues. For the CDR3, the DNA is TGTGCCAGCAGCTTTAGGACTTACAATGAGCAGTTCTTC. It is translated as CASSFRTYNEQFF.

The genes are TRBV5-4 and TRBJ1-1; no clear D. Trimming removed 4 bases at V and 1 base at J, with 11 bases between. This CDR3 spans 14 amino acids. Germline values: CDR1 SGHNT, CDR2 YYREEE (reference sequence). DNA for the CDR3: TGTGCCAGCAGCGTCCGGGCCCCGAACACTGAAGCTTTCTTT. Its protein product is CASSVRAPNTEAFF.

The CDR3, as DNA: TGTGCCAGCAGTTACCCCTGGACAGGGGATAACGGGGAGACCCAGTACTTC. Protein: CASSYPWTGDNGETQYF. The chain couples TRBV28 to TRBJ2-5, with 9 bases fitting TRBD1. V trimming: 4 bases; J trimming: 5 bases; junction bases outside the gene matches: 14. Per the germline V gene, CDR1 is MDHEN and CDR2 is SYDVKM. This CDR3 is built from 17 residues. The full variable domain, with the rest looked up from reference TRBV28 and TRBJ2-5, is DVKVTQSSRYLVKRTGEKVFLECVQDMDHENMFWYRQDPGLGLRLIYFSYDVKMKEKGDIPEGYSVSREKKERFSLILESASTNQTSMYLCASSYPWTGDNGETQYFGPGTRLLVL.

The chain links TRBV28 to TRBJ1-3; 8 nucleotides match TRBD1. Per the germline V gene, CDR1 is MDHEN and CDR2 is SYDVKM. The length of the CDR3 is 15 residues. The V segment lost 6 bases and the J segment 3 bases; nucleotides outside the gene matches: 7. In nucleotides, the CDR3 is TGTGCCAGCAGACGAACCGGGACAGGTGGAAACACCATATATTTT. Its protein product is CASRRTGTGGNTIYF. Using reference TRBV28 and TRBJ1-3 for the parts outside the CDR3, the full variable domain is DVKVTQSSRYLVKRTGEKVFLECVQDMDHENMFWYRQDPGLGLRLIYFSYDVKMKEKGDIPEGYSVSREKKERFSLILESASTNQTSMYLCASRRTGTGGNTIYFGEGSWLTVV.

This sequence joins TRBV19 and TRBJ1-1, with TRBD1 as a possible D gene (5 bases). This CDR3 has 11 residues. Per germline, CDR1 LNHDA and CDR2 SQIVND (reference sequence). Deletions cut 11 bases from V and 5 bases from J, with 12 bases between. CDR3 sequence (DNA): TGTGCCCTGATGGGGGAGACTGAAGCTTTCTTT. This gives the protein CALMGETEAFF.